This T cell receptor beta chain was recovered during a study of blood T cell repertoires in COVID-19. Everyone who took part was 18 to 89 years old, and they came from about two dozen US areas. The table came from immunoSEQ multiplex PCR; TCRdb's copy has only in-frame clones and leaves some out. The sample yields some 270,000 clones, more than 65% seen once. The V gene end was trimmed by 5 bases and the J gene end by 7 bases; junction bases not matched to a gene: 11. Per the germline V gene, CDR1 is SGHVS and CDR2 is FQNEAQ. This CDR3 contains 16 residues. The sequencing input was PBMCs or T cells enriched from blood (not recorded which). The chain employs TRBV7-8 and TRBJ2-1, with 10 bases identical to TRBD2. The sequence was obtained from a man aged 50-59 years who had recovered from COVID-19. The CDR3 protein is CASSPSGGLVSNEQFF. The CDR3 DNA reads TGTGCCAGCAGCCCTAGCGGGGGACTAGTGAGTAATGAGCAGTTCTTC.